A single sample is the source of the 19 T cell receptor beta chains below, sequenced in a study of T cell repertoires in cytomegalovirus infection. TCRdb ran MiXCR on the reads and lists one entry per CDR3 protein. The sample lists about 890,000 distinct CDR3 sequences, under 40% occurring once. No antigens are known for them. The sample here was cultured CD8+ T cells from PBMCs, taken from culture after CMV antigen stimulation. The receptors originated from a human donor in good health (CMV status not recorded). Some clones in this sample may be carry-over from other donors' samples.

The chain links TRBV25-1 to TRBJ1-5, with a weak D call TRBD1 (5 bases). CDR1 is MGHDK, CDR2 SYGVNS, per germline. Trimming pared 4 bases from V and 7 bases from J, leaving 14 bases between. The CDR3 runs to 14 residues. DNA for the CDR3: TGTGCCAGCAGTGGTATGGGGCTGTGGCAGCCCCAGCATTTT. This encodes CASSGMGLWQPQHF.

V is TRBV27 and J is TRBJ2-7; the D gene could be TRBD1 or TRBD2 (5 bases each). The CDR3 is 12 residues long. Germline loops: CDR1 MNHEY, CDR2 SMNVEV (reference sequence). The V end lost 7 bases, the J end lost 3 bases, and 10 bases lay between the germline ends. The DNA of the CDR3 is TGTGCCAGCATGGGGGAAAACTACGAGCAGTACTTC. This encodes CASMGENYEQYF.

This clonotype was seen more than once but under ten times. The rearrangement links TRBV12-3 or TRBV12-4 to TRBJ2-3, with 14 bases lining up with TRBD2. The ends lost 1 base at V and 4 bases at J; junction bases unmatched: 4. This CDR3 has 17 amino acids. This CDR3 is CASSLGLAGGLSDTQYF. Written as DNA, the CDR3 is TGTGCCAGCAGTTTAGGACTAGCGGGGGGGCTATCAGATACGCAGTATTTT.

This clonotype was counted at least ten times. This rearrangement joins TRBV7-9 to TRBJ1-2, with D tentatively TRBD1 (6 bases). This CDR3 comprises 15 residues. V was clipped by 1 base and J by 0 bases, with 9 bases between them. The germline V gene encodes CDR1 SEHNR and CDR2 FQNEAQ (reference sequence). The DNA of the CDR3 is TGTGCCAGCAGCTTAGTTGGACAGCCTAACTATGGCTACACCTTC. This gives the protein CASSLVGQPNYGYTF.

The chain joins TRBV12-3 or TRBV12-4 to TRBJ2-5; 12 bases match TRBD2. The CDR3 is made up of 18 amino acids. Trimming cost V 9 bases and J 3 bases; bases outside gene matches: 17. The DNA of the CDR3 is TGTGCCAGTAGCCCCTTTTACCGACTAGCGGGGGAGGAAGAGACCCAGTACTTC. It is translated as CASSPFYRLAGEEETQYF.

This clonotype was observed at least ten times. The CDR3 sequence: CASSSTGGSSYEQYF. The DNA for the CDR3 is TGTGCCAGCAGTTCCACGGGGGGAAGCTCCTACGAGCAGTACTTC. This sequence joins TRBV7-9 and TRBJ2-7; TRBD2 matches 7 bases. J lost 0 bases, V lost 6 bases, and 8 bases had no gene match. The CDR3 consists of 15 residues. The germline V gene encodes CDR1 SEHNR and CDR2 FQNEAQ (reference sequence).

This clonotype was seen only a few times. J is TRBJ2-7 and V is TRBV7-2; 7 bases are shared with TRBD1. CDR1 is SGHTA, CDR2 FQGNSA, per germline. This CDR3 has 15 amino acids. The junction had 8 bases not matched to a gene; V was cut back by 5 bases and J by 1 base. The CDR3 reads CASSLPGTVSYEQYF. In DNA, the CDR3 is TGTGCCAGCAGCCTACCTGGGACAGTTTCCTACGAGCAGTACTTC.

J is TRBJ2-2 and V is TRBV19; maybe TRBD1 (6 bases). Germline CDR1 is LNHDA and CDR2 is SQIVND (reference sequence). This CDR3 spans 14 amino acids. CDR3 nucleotide sequence: TGTGTCACGAAGAGGACAGAAAACACCGGGGAGCTGTTTTTT. This gives the protein CVTKRTENTGELFF. Together with reference TRBV19 and TRBJ2-2, the CDR3 gives the full variable domain: DGGITQSPKYLFRKEGQNVTLSCEQNLNHDAMYWYRQDPGQGLRLIYYSQIVNDFQKGDIAEGYSVSREKKESFPLTVTSAQKNPTAFYLCVTKRTENTGELFFGEGSRLTVL.

This rearrangement joins TRBV9 to TRBJ2-2; 7 bases align to TRBD1. V lost 4 bases to trimming and J lost 0 bases; unmatched junction nucleotides: 21. Germline CDR1 SGDLS, CDR2 YYNGEE. The CDR3 contains 21 residues. The CDR3 nucleotides are TGTGCCAGCAGCCTCCTAGGGCTCCCGACAGGGTCCTGGTCGAACACCGGGGAGCTGTTTTTT. Protein sequence: CASSLLGLPTGSWSNTGELFF.

This clonotype was seen more than once but under ten times. V usage is TRBV7-2 and J usage is TRBJ2-1; D gene ambiguous. Germline V CDR1 and CDR2: SGHTA, FQGNSA. The CDR3 spans 14 residues. V was cut by 7 bases and J by 1 base, with 11 bases left in between. DNA of the CDR3: TGTGCCAGCACCCCCGGAGTATCCTACAATGAGCAGTTCTTC. This translates into CASTPGVSYNEQFF.

The V call is TRBV12-3 or TRBV12-4, the J call TRBJ1-2; D is unresolved. Trimming took 3 bases from V and 6 from J, leaving 14 bases between them. The CDR3 has 14 residues. The CDR3 protein is CASSFTRVGNGYTF. DNA of the CDR3: TGTGCCAGCAGTTTTACTAGGGTGGGAAATGGCTACACCTTC.

Here the CDR3 reads CSAPGQGETGNTIYF. The CDR3 bases are TGCAGTGCCCCGGGACAGGGAGAAACTGGAAACACCATATATTTT. The chain links TRBV20-1 to TRBJ1-3; 9 nucleotides line up with TRBD1. The J segment lost 2 bases and the V segment lost 6 bases, leaving 8 bases of the junction unmatched. This CDR3 is built from 15 residues. In germline, CDR1 is DFQATT, CDR2 SNEGSKA (reference sequence).

The chain uses TRBV27 and TRBJ1-1, with D uncertain. Germline values: CDR1 MNHEY, CDR2 SMNVEV (reference sequence). The V end lost 6 bases, the J end lost 4 bases, and 12 bases lay between the germline ends. The CDR3 runs 13 residues. The CDR3 nucleotides read TGTGCCAGCAGGCTGGGGTTACGCACTGAAGCTTTCTTT. Its translation: CASRLGLRTEAFF.

The table lists this clonotype with many counts. This chain uses TRBV7-8 with TRBJ1-1; TRBD1 might be the D (5 bases). Germline V CDR1 and CDR2: SGHVS, FQNEAQ. Trimming took 4 bases from V and 3 from J, leaving 18 bases between them. The length of the CDR3 is 16 residues. The CDR3 loop is CASSSPGRGDYTEAFF. In nucleotides, the CDR3 is TGTGCCAGCAGCTCGCCGGGACGGGGGGATTACACTGAAGCTTTCTTT.

The gene calls are TRBV4-1 and TRBJ1-1, with TRBD1 as a possible D gene (5 bases). Trimming pared 0 bases from V and 2 bases from J, leaving 13 bases between. This CDR3 is 16 amino acids long. The germline V gene encodes CDR1 MGHRA and CDR2 YSYEKL. Here the CDR3 DNA reads TGCGCCAGCAGCCAAGAGGAGGGGCAGGTCAACACTGAAGCTTTCTTT. It translates to CASSQEEGQVNTEAFF.

V gene TRBV10-3 combines with J gene TRBJ1-3; unclear D gene. This CDR3 comprises 16 residues. Germline assignment: CDR1 ENHRY and CDR2 SYGVKD. With 6 bases removed from V and 0 bases from J, the gap between germline ends came to 15 bases. For the CDR3, the DNA is TGTGCCATCAGAGACTGGCAGGAGATCTCTGGAAACACCATATATTTT. Protein product: CAIRDWQEISGNTIYF.

The chain is built from TRBV19 and TRBJ2-1; 8 bases line up with TRBD2. CDR1 is LNHDA, CDR2 SQIVND, per germline (reference sequence). Trimming took 3 bases from V and 7 from J; bases not matched to a gene: 14. This CDR3 is built from 17 residues. CDR3 region: CASSISGGGPPLNEQFF. CDR3 DNA sequence: TGTGCCAGTAGTATTTCTGGCGGGGGGCCCCCCCTTAATGAGCAGTTCTTC.

This clonotype has just a few counts. The rearrangement uses TRBV9 and TRBJ1-2, with a tentative D call TRBD1 (5 bases). The germline V gene has CDR1 SGDLS and CDR2 YYNGEE. CDR3 size: 15 residues. Trimming cost V 3 bases and J 4 bases, with 16 bases left between them. The CDR3 loop reads CASSAGTEPFYGYTF. The CDR3 nucleotides are TGTGCCAGCAGCGCCGGGACGGAACCTTTCTATGGCTACACCTTC.

This chain connects TRBV27 to TRBJ2-3; a weak D match, TRBD2 (7 bases). The CDR3 consists of 15 residues. From germline, CDR1 is MNHEY and CDR2 SMNVEV (reference sequence). Trimming took off 7 bases at V and 2 bases at J, with 16 bases between the two ends. The CDR3 DNA is TGTGCCAGCACCTTCCTAGGGGGGGACACAGATACGCAGTATTTT. Protein sequence: CASTFLGGDTDTQYF.